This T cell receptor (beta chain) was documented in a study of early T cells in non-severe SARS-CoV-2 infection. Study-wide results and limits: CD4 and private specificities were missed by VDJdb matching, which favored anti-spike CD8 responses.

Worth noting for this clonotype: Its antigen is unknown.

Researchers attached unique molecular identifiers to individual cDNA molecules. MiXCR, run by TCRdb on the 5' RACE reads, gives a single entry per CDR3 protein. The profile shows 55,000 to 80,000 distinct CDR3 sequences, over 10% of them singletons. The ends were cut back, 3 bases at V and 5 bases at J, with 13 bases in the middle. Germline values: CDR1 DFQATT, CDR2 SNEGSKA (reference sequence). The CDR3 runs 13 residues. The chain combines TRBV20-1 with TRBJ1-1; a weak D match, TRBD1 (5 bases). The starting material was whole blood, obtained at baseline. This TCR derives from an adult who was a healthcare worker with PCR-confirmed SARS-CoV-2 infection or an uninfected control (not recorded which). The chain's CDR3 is CSASGQGRTEAFF. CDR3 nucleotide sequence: TGCAGTGCTAGTGGGCAGGGTCGAACTGAAGCTTTCTTT.